These T cell receptor beta chains were read from a single sample in a study of human T cells and chemical hapten exposure. Using its own MiXCR run on the RACE reads, TCRdb lists one record per CDR3 protein. The sample consists of about 120,000 distinct CDR3 sequences, roughly an eighth of them appearing once. Sequences were derived from whole blood, sampled in connection with sensitization to the hapten diphenylcyclopropenone (DPC). The receptors originated from a woman aged 45-65 years with alopecia areata. Some clones in this sample may be carry-over from other donors' samples. The CDR3 runs from the conserved cysteine through the conserved F or W. The order of the fields is J gene, D gene, clone size, V gene, CDR3 DNA, CDR3 protein. A D gene is named only where the DNA matches it firmly. Clone size is stated in some rows and not others, as once, few, many or a class when expanded.

j_call: TRBJ1-3
d_call: TRBD1
clone_size: .
v_call: TRBV11-2
cdr3_nt: TGTGCCAGCAGCCGGCGACAGGGGGGCTCTGGAAACACCATATATTTT
cdr3_aa: CASSRRQGGSGNTIYF

j_call: TRBJ2-2
d_call: TRBD2
clone_size: .
v_call: TRBV10-2
cdr3_nt: TGCGCCAGCAGTCTCGGGACTAGGCGCACCGGGGAGCTGTTTTTT
cdr3_aa: CASSLGTRRTGELFF

j_call: TRBJ2-5
d_call: .
clone_size: .
v_call: TRBV5-6
cdr3_nt: TGTGCCAGCAGCTTTACAGGGACGGAGACCCAGTACTTC
cdr3_aa: CASSFTGTETQYF

j_call: TRBJ2-3
d_call: .
clone_size: .
v_call: TRBV24-1
cdr3_nt: TGTGCCACCAGTGATTATGGGGTGGATACGCAGTATTTT
cdr3_aa: CATSDYGVDTQYF

j_call: TRBJ1-5
d_call: .
clone_size: .
v_call: TRBV6-4
cdr3_nt: TGTGCCAGCAGTGAGAGCCAGGGAGAACAGCCCCAGCATTTT
cdr3_aa: CASSESQGEQPQHF

j_call: TRBJ1-1
d_call: .
clone_size: .
v_call: TRBV20-1
cdr3_nt: TGCAGTGCTAGAGAGCCGGGGGCGCCCACTGAAGCTTTCTTT
cdr3_aa: CSAREPGAPTEAFF

j_call: TRBJ2-3
d_call: .
clone_size: few
v_call: TRBV20-1
cdr3_nt: TGCAGTGCTAGAGATTTGCAAGCGGCCTACACAGATACGCAGTATTTT
cdr3_aa: CSARDLQAAYTDTQYF

j_call: TRBJ1-1
d_call: .
clone_size: many
v_call: TRBV15
cdr3_nt: TGTGCCACCAGCAGAGATAAGGGAGGAACTGAAGCTTTCTTT
cdr3_aa: CATSRDKGGTEAFF

j_call: TRBJ2-7
d_call: TRBD1
clone_size: .
v_call: TRBV3-1
cdr3_nt: TGTGCCAGCAGCCAAGAGTTCGGGACAGCGACAACCTACGAGCAGTACTTC
cdr3_aa: CASSQEFGTATTYEQYF

j_call: TRBJ1-1
d_call: .
clone_size: .
v_call: TRBV29-1
cdr3_nt: TGCAGCGTTGCCCCCCGCCAAAGCACTGAAGCTTTCTTT
cdr3_aa: CSVAPRQSTEAFF

j_call: TRBJ2-2
d_call: .
clone_size: many
v_call: TRBV20-1
cdr3_nt: TGCAGTGCCCCTATTTTTGGGAGCCTGAACACCGGGGAGCTGTTTTTT
cdr3_aa: CSAPIFGSLNTGELFF

j_call: TRBJ1-5
d_call: .
clone_size: .
v_call: TRBV20-1
cdr3_nt: TGCAGTGCTAGAGGCCAGAAGAATCAGCCCCAGCATTTT
cdr3_aa: CSARGQKNQPQHF

j_call: TRBJ2-1
d_call: TRBD2
clone_size: many
v_call: TRBV7-8
cdr3_nt: TGTGCCAGCAGCGGCCCACTAGCGGGAGTAATCGATGAGCAGTTCTTC
cdr3_aa: CASSGPLAGVIDEQFF

j_call: TRBJ2-1
d_call: TRBD2
clone_size: few
v_call: TRBV12-3/TRBV12-4
cdr3_nt: TGTGCCAGCAGTCGCCTAGCGGGGGCCCTATACAATGAGCAGTTCTTC
cdr3_aa: CASSRLAGALYNEQFF

j_call: TRBJ2-1
d_call: TRBD2
clone_size: few
v_call: TRBV28
cdr3_nt: TGTGCCAGCAGGTCAGGGACTAGCGGGGGGCCTCCCTACAATGAGCAGTTCTTC
cdr3_aa: CASRSGTSGGPPYNEQFF

j_call: TRBJ1-1
d_call: TRBD1
clone_size: .
v_call: TRBV7-2
cdr3_nt: TGTGCCAGCAGCTTAATCCACAGGGGAAACCCTGAAGCTTTCTTT
cdr3_aa: CASSLIHRGNPEAFF

j_call: TRBJ2-5
d_call: .
clone_size: many
v_call: TRBV5-1
cdr3_nt: TGCGCCAGCAGCTTGGAAAGGCTCGAGACCCAGTACTTC
cdr3_aa: CASSLERLETQYF

j_call: TRBJ2-1
d_call: TRBD2
clone_size: few
v_call: TRBV10-1
cdr3_nt: TGCGCCAGCAGTCCTAGCGGGGTATCCAATGAGCAGTTCTTC
cdr3_aa: CASSPSGVSNEQFF

j_call: TRBJ1-1
d_call: .
clone_size: .
v_call: TRBV7-9
cdr3_nt: TGTGCCAGCAGCCACGCGACCGGAGCCCTGATGAACACTGAAGCTTTCTTT
cdr3_aa: CASSHATGALMNTEAFF

j_call: TRBJ2-1
d_call: .
clone_size: few
v_call: TRBV11-2
cdr3_nt: TGTGCCAGCAGCTTAGTACGGTACAATGAGCAGTTCTTC
cdr3_aa: CASSLVRYNEQFF

j_call: TRBJ1-5
d_call: .
clone_size: many
v_call: TRBV28
cdr3_nt: TGTGCCAGCAGTACAGGGTATCGCAATCAGCCCCAGCATTTT
cdr3_aa: CASSTGYRNQPQHF

j_call: TRBJ1-6
d_call: .
clone_size: .
v_call: TRBV3-1
cdr3_nt: TGTGCCAGCAGCCACACCAAAATGGGGACTTCACCCCTCCACTTT
cdr3_aa: CASSHTKMGTSPLHF

j_call: TRBJ2-5
d_call: .
clone_size: .
v_call: TRBV5-4
cdr3_nt: TGTGCCAGCAGCTTGGACACCAACAAAGAGACCCAGTACTTC
cdr3_aa: CASSLDTNKETQYF

j_call: TRBJ1-5
d_call: .
clone_size: few
v_call: TRBV5-1
cdr3_nt: TGCGCCAGCAGCTTGACCCCTATTTCGGGGGGCCAGCCCCAGCATTTT
cdr3_aa: CASSLTPISGGQPQHF

j_call: TRBJ2-7
d_call: .
clone_size: .
v_call: TRBV27
cdr3_nt: TGTGCCAGCAGTTTATTGTGGAGGGGCACCTACGAGCAGTACTTC
cdr3_aa: CASSLLWRGTYEQYF

j_call: TRBJ1-5
d_call: TRBD1
clone_size: many
v_call: TRBV7-2
cdr3_nt: TGTGCCAGCAGCTTTACAGGGGGCTGGGGCAATCAGCCCCAGCATTTT
cdr3_aa: CASSFTGGWGNQPQHF

j_call: TRBJ2-5
d_call: .
clone_size: few
v_call: TRBV7-9
cdr3_nt: TGTGCCAGCATCGGAGGGGTCGTAACGGGTGAGACCCAGTACTTC
cdr3_aa: CASIGGVVTGETQYF

j_call: TRBJ1-3
d_call: .
clone_size: .
v_call: TRBV5-6
cdr3_nt: TGTGCCAGCAGCTTGAAACAGCGAAACACCATATATTTT
cdr3_aa: CASSLKQRNTIYF

j_call: TRBJ2-1
d_call: TRBD2
clone_size: many
v_call: TRBV6-2/TRBV6-3
cdr3_nt: TGTGCCAGCAGTTACTCAGCGGGAACGTTCAATGAGCAGTTCTTC
cdr3_aa: CASSYSAGTFNEQFF

j_call: TRBJ2-5
d_call: TRBD1
clone_size: few
v_call: TRBV6-2/TRBV6-3
cdr3_nt: TGTGCCAGCAGTGGACAGGGATGGGCCCAGTACTTC
cdr3_aa: CASSGQGWAQYF

j_call: TRBJ2-7
d_call: .
clone_size: .
v_call: TRBV11-2
cdr3_nt: TGTGCCAGCAGCTTAAGGTTAATGGACGGAGCCATCCCGGACGAGCAGTACTTC
cdr3_aa: CASSLRLMDGAIPDEQYF

j_call: TRBJ1-4
d_call: .
clone_size: many
v_call: TRBV28
cdr3_nt: TGTGCCAGCAGTCCAACGGGGGGAACAGGACATGAAAAACTGTTTTTT
cdr3_aa: CASSPTGGTGHEKLFF

j_call: TRBJ2-1
d_call: .
clone_size: many
v_call: TRBV7-8
cdr3_nt: TGTGCCAGCGTCCGGCCGGTTATCAATGAGCAGTTCTTC
cdr3_aa: CASVRPVINEQFF

j_call: TRBJ1-4
d_call: .
clone_size: many
v_call: TRBV5-5
cdr3_nt: TGTGCCAGCAGCTTAAGACCCTTCAGAGCAACTAATGAAAAACTGTTTTTT
cdr3_aa: CASSLRPFRATNEKLFF

j_call: TRBJ2-3
d_call: TRBD2
clone_size: .
v_call: TRBV4-3
cdr3_nt: TGCGCCAGCAGCCAAGATTGGGGGGGAGATACGCAGTATTTT
cdr3_aa: CASSQDWGGDTQYF

j_call: TRBJ2-5
d_call: .
clone_size: .
v_call: TRBV28
cdr3_nt: TGTGCCAGCAGTTTATTCACTAGTGCGGAAGAGACCCAGTACTTC
cdr3_aa: CASSLFTSAEETQYF

j_call: TRBJ1-2
d_call: .
clone_size: many
v_call: TRBV5-1
cdr3_nt: TGCGCCAACAGCTTGGGCGCAGGGTACTCATCCTATGGCTACACCTTC
cdr3_aa: CANSLGAGYSSYGYTF

j_call: TRBJ2-1
d_call: .
clone_size: .
v_call: TRBV2
cdr3_nt: TGTGCCAGCAGGCCCTGGGCGGATAACCTCAATGAGCAGTTCTTC
cdr3_aa: CASRPWADNLNEQFF

j_call: TRBJ2-5
d_call: .
clone_size: many
v_call: TRBV29-1
cdr3_nt: TGCAGCGTCCCCAGGAGTGGCAGCCTCCAAGAGACCCAGTACTTC
cdr3_aa: CSVPRSGSLQETQYF

j_call: TRBJ2-3
d_call: TRBD2
clone_size: many
v_call: TRBV28
cdr3_nt: TGTGCCAGCAGTGGGGGGGGAGCCCCCGCAGATACGCAGTATTTT
cdr3_aa: CASSGGGAPADTQYF